This T cell receptor (beta chain) was captured by sequencing in a study of blood T cell repertoires in COVID-19. Germline CDR1 and CDR2: LNHNV and YYDKDF (reference sequence). CDR3 size: 15 residues. Trimming at V came to 4 bases and at J to 3 bases, leaving 8 bases not matched to a gene. Recovery among Cohort 3 donors was established by two negative PCRs, clearance, or symptom resolution. Source study methods: Amplification of reference gene primers was used by the study to estimate nucleated cell counts. Assay: immunoSEQ multiplex PCR; the TCRdb copy retains only in-frame clones and omits some. Clone size and V and J calls were adopted from that table, with D and trimming inferred from the DNA. This table holds around 450,000 clones, around 87% found once.

The chain joins TRBV15 to TRBJ1-1, with 7 positions matching TRBD1. The specimen sequenced was PBMCs or T cells enriched from blood (not recorded which). This clonotype originated in a young woman who had recovered from COVID-19. The CDR3 loop reads CATSNRQGKDTEAFF. As DNA, the CDR3 is TGTGCCACCAGCAATAGACAGGGCAAGGACACTGAAGCTTTCTTT.